These 21 T cell receptor beta chains were all obtained from the same sample, sequenced in a study of T cells in Graves' hyperthyroidism and ophthalmopathy. What was amplified from RNA transcripts were TCR beta CDR3 regions. RT-PCR in the first round (using the HTBI primer set) targeted the TCR CDR3. One entry per CDR3 protein results from TCRdb running MiXCR on the multiplex PCR reads. The table lists about 350,000 distinct CDR3 sequences, around 13% of them singletons. Sequenced input: blood. These receptors originate from a woman aged 30 to 39 with Graves' hyperthyroidism.

The chain couples TRBV28 to TRBJ2-7; D perhaps matches TRBD2 (6 bases). V was cut by 4 bases and J by 2 bases, with 15 bases left in between. The germline V gene encodes CDR1 MDHEN and CDR2 SYDVKM. The length of the CDR3 is 15 residues. The CDR3 spells CASSYPGTLTYEQYF. Here the CDR3 DNA reads TGTGCCAGCAGTTACCCCGGGACTTTAACCTACGAGCAGTACTTC.

The V and J genes are TRBV10-1 and TRBJ2-1; TRBD1 might be the D (6 bases). Trimming removed 2 bases at V and 7 bases at J, with 15 bases between. This CDR3 comprises 15 residues. The germline V gene has CDR1 WNHNN and CDR2 SYGVQD (reference sequence). CDR3 protein: CASSEIRGVWNEQFF. The DNA of the CDR3 is TGCGCCAGCAGTGAGATCAGGGGCGTTTGGAATGAGCAGTTCTTC.

This clonotype has just a few counts. This sequence joins TRBV12-3 or TRBV12-4 and TRBJ2-1, with D uncertain. CDR3 size: 13 residues. V lost 3 bases and J lost 5, with 8 bases in between. The CDR3 sequence: CASSFNTHNEQFF. As DNA, the CDR3 is TGTGCCAGCAGTTTCAACACCCACAATGAGCAGTTCTTC.

This chain connects TRBV28 to TRBJ1-3; D may be TRBD1 (5 bases). CDR3 length: 14 residues. CDR1 and CDR2 (germline): MDHEN, SYDVKM. V dropped 5 bases and J dropped 0 bases, with 8 bases sitting between them. For the CDR3, the DNA is TGTGCCAGCAGTCTACAGGACTCTGGAAACACCATATATTTT. Its protein is CASSLQDSGNTIYF.

This clonotype showed up many times. This sequence joins TRBV2 and TRBJ2-2; 7 positions match TRBD2. This CDR3 contains 16 residues. V shed 5 bases, J shed 6 bases, and the junction held 12 bases outside the gene matches. Looked up from germline, CDR1 is SNHLY and CDR2 is FYNNEI. The CDR3 here is CASSRLAGYRAGELFF. Here the CDR3 DNA reads TGTGCCAGCAGTCGGTTAGCGGGCTACCGGGCCGGGGAGCTGTTTTTT.

The chain joins TRBV27 to TRBJ1-2, with D unclear. CDR1 is MNHEY and CDR2 is SMNVEV in the germline V gene (reference sequence). The CDR3 spans 14 residues. V gave up 4 bases and J gave up 4 bases, with 13 bases separating them. CDR3 in amino acids: CASSSRRDGYGYTF. CDR3 coding DNA: TGTGCCAGCAGTTCCCGACGTGATGGCTATGGCTACACCTTC.

The chain employs TRBV19 and TRBJ1-4; a possible D gene is TRBD1 (6 bases). V lost 6 bases and J 0 bases, leaving 11 bases between the germline ends. This CDR3 has 15 amino acids. Germline V gene sequence: CDR1 LNHDA, CDR2 SQIVND (reference sequence). CDR3 sequence: CASSRGDTTNEKLFF. CDR3 bases: TGTGCCAGTAGCCGAGGGGACACAACTAATGAAAAACTGTTTTTT.

Note on this clonotype: This sequence may be a read error, since a much larger clone differs from it by one base. This sequence joins TRBV29-1 and TRBJ2-7; D unclear. This CDR3 spans 11 amino acids. Germline V lookup: CDR1 SQVTM, CDR2 ANQGSEA. In nucleotides, the CDR3 is TGCGGCGTTGAAGAGTACTACGAGCAGTACTTC. Protein sequence: CGVEEYYEQYF.

With regard to this clonotype: It may be a read error: a sequence one base away is much more abundant. This rearrangement joins TRBV3-1 to TRBJ1-2; D is unclear. CDR1 is LGHDT and CDR2 is YNNKEL in the germline V gene (reference sequence). The CDR3 extends over 13 amino acids. V was shortened by 5 bases and J by 6 bases, with 13 bases between the two germline ends. The CDR3 sequence: CASSDAGRNGYTF. The CDR3 DNA follows: TGTGCCAGCAGCGATGCGGGTCGCAATGGCTACACCTTC.

The chain joins TRBV4-3 to TRBJ2-3, with D maybe TRBD1 (5 bases). V dropped 1 base and J dropped 8 bases, with 13 bases sitting between them. The CDR3 is 14 amino acids. Germline loops: CDR1 LGHNA, CDR2 YSLEER. CDR3 protein: CASSQVSGSGTQYF. CDR3 DNA: TGCGCCAGCAGCCAAGTTTCAGGGTCGGGTACGCAGTATTTT.

The V call is TRBV30, the J call TRBJ2-3; D is undetermined. Germline V lookup: CDR1 GTSNPN, CDR2 SVGIG (reference sequence). Trimming took 0 bases from V and 0 from J, leaving 10 bases between them. The CDR3 loop spans 15 amino acids. The chain's CDR3 is CAWSVRRLSTDTQYF. The CDR3 DNA follows: TGTGCCTGGAGTGTGCGGCGGCTTAGCACAGATACGCAGTATTTT.

The chain links TRBV14 to TRBJ2-2; 11 bases are a match to TRBD1. In germline, CDR1 is SGHDN, CDR2 FVKESK. Losses at the gene ends were 3 bases for V and 3 bases for J; bases not matched to a gene: 6. The CDR3 is 17 residues long. CDR3 sequence reads: CASSHPGQGAYTGELFF. Here the CDR3 DNA reads TGTGCCAGCAGCCACCCCGGACAGGGGGCCTACACCGGGGAGCTGTTTTTT.

CDR3 sequence (DNA): TGTGCCACCAGTGCTCGCGAGGGCGCCATATATTTT. Its translation is CATSAREGAIYF. The chain combines TRBV24-1 with TRBJ1-3; D gene unclear. With 5 bases removed from V and 11 bases from J, the gap between germline ends came to 12 bases. CDR3 length: 12 amino acids. Germline values: CDR1 KGHDR, CDR2 SFDVKD.

This clonotype was picked up a small number of times. As DNA, the CDR3 is TGTGCCAGCAGCCTGCCCCAGGGGGGTACGCAGTATTTT. Translation gives CASSLPQGGTQYF. V gene TRBV5-4 combines with J gene TRBJ2-3; D perhaps matches TRBD1 (7 bases). Germline assignment: CDR1 SGHNT and CDR2 YYREEE (reference sequence). V lost 4 bases, J lost 8 bases, and 14 bases lay in between. CDR3 length equals 13 residues.

This clonotype was seen more than once but under ten times. The CDR3 nucleotides read TGTGCCAGCAGCGTAGACCCAAAGGGCGAAGCTTTCTTT. Protein product: CASSVDPKGEAFF. The chain couples TRBV9 to TRBJ1-1; D ambiguous. The CDR3 runs 13 residues. From germline, CDR1 is SGDLS and CDR2 YYNGEE. The V end was cut by 0 bases, the J end by 8 bases, with 11 bases between.

This clonotype was observed at least ten times. V usage is TRBV6-1 and J usage is TRBJ2-2; 13 bases match TRBD2. The CDR3 spans 19 residues. J was trimmed by 5 bases and V by 5 bases; bases with no gene match: 14. From germline, CDR1 is MNHNS and CDR2 SASEGT. CDR3 nucleotides: TGTGCCAGCAGTCGAGGCGGAGGACTAGCGGGAGAAGGGACCGGGGAGCTGTTTTTT. It yields the protein CASSRGGGLAGEGTGELFF.

This clonotype occurred many times. V usage is TRBV7-2 and J usage is TRBJ2-1, with 8 bases lining up with TRBD1. The CDR3 is 18 residues long. Per germline, CDR1 SGHTA and CDR2 FQGNSA. Germline trimming cut 3 bases from V and 7 bases from J; bases unmatched to any gene: 17. CDR3 residues: CASSFRGTAGGFGNEQFF. DNA for the CDR3: TGTGCCAGCAGCTTCCGAGGGACAGCAGGGGGCTTTGGGAATGAGCAGTTCTTC.

V usage is TRBV7-2 and J usage is TRBJ1-1; D uncertain. Trimming took 4 bases from V and 10 from J, leaving 16 bases between them. CDR1 is SGHTA, CDR2 FQGNSA, per germline. The CDR3 is 13 amino acids. The DNA for the CDR3 is TGTGCCAGCAGCTACGGACTAGGGCTGGGAGCTTTCTTT. It is translated as CASSYGLGLGAFF.

This clonotype was observed many times. This chain links TRBV28 with TRBJ2-7; possible D gene TRBD2, 7 bases. This CDR3 comprises 15 residues. Germline CDR1 and CDR2: MDHEN and SYDVKM. V lost 7 bases and J 6 bases, leaving 22 bases between the germline ends. Here the CDR3 DNA reads TGTGCCAGCACCATGGGGGCAGCGGGGATCGGCGAGCAGTACTTC. It is translated as CASTMGAAGIGEQYF.

This clonotype was counted at least ten times. This sequence joins TRBV11-2 and TRBJ2-7; D may correspond to TRBD1 or TRBD2 (5 bases each). The V end lost 3 bases, the J end lost 6 bases, and 12 bases lay between the germline ends. This CDR3 spans 13 amino acids. In germline, CDR1 is SGHAT, CDR2 FQNNGV. CDR3 sequence (DNA): TGTGCCAGCAGCTTGAGGGGCTCTGGCGAGCAGTACTTC. Its protein product is CASSLRGSGEQYF.

The gene calls are TRBV29-1 and TRBJ1-2, with TRBD1 as a possible D gene (5 bases). CDR3 length: 11 amino acids. The V end lost 6 bases, the J end lost 7 bases, and 12 bases lay between the germline ends. Germline CDR1 is SQVTM and CDR2 is ANQGSEA. In DNA, the CDR3 is TGCAGCGTCGGAGGGAGGGGTGGCTACACCTTC. It is translated as CSVGGRGGYTF.